Below are 21 T cell receptor beta chains sequenced from a single sample in a study of CD8+CD57+ T cells in acquired aplastic anemia. Patients who underwent sequencing had shown CD8+CD57+ cell expansion by flow cytometry. Genomic DNA provided the template from which TCR beta VDJ and CDR3 profiles were obtained. Via MiXCR, TCRdb re-called the reads, giving one row per CDR3 protein. Found here are approximately 130,000 distinct CDR3 sequences, roughly 40% of them singletons; the top ten hold approximately 2.6%. Input material: sorted CD4+, CD8+, or CD8+CD57+ T cells (not recorded which) from PBMCs. The receptor source for this set is a human donor with aplastic anemia.

J is TRBJ2-7 and V is TRBV29-1, with 8 nucleotides matching TRBD1. V dropped 7 bases and J dropped 5; count of bases not matched to a gene: 10. This CDR3 region has 13 residues. Germline V CDR1 and CDR2: SQVTM, ANQGSEA. CDR3 sequence (DNA): TGCAGCGCCAGGACAGGGTTAAAAAACGAGCAGTACTTC. This gives the protein CSARTGLKNEQYF.

This clonotype occurred a few times. This chain joins TRBV20-1 and TRBJ2-5, with 8 positions matching TRBD1. The length of the CDR3 is 15 residues. The germline V gene encodes CDR1 DFQATT and CDR2 SNEGSKA (reference sequence). The J segment lost 5 bases and the V segment lost 3 bases, leaving 11 bases of the junction unmatched. CDR3 region: CSASSAGGEGETQYF. CDR3 in DNA: TGCAGTGCTAGCAGCGCAGGGGGCGAGGGTGAGACCCAGTACTTC.

To note about this clonotype: This clone may be a read error of a much larger clone one base away. This chain links TRBV6-1 with TRBJ1-5; no clear D gene. Germline CDR1 is MNHNS and CDR2 is SASEGT. The CDR3 length is 15 residues. Trimming cost V 8 bases and J 1 base, with 15 bases left between them. For the CDR3, the DNA is TGTGCCAGCGGTGCTACCGGAGACAGCAATCAGCCCCAGCATTTT. Protein sequence: CASGATGDSNQPQHF.

The table lists this clonotype with many counts. The chain recombines TRBV10-3 with TRBJ2-1; D is perhaps TRBD1 or TRBD2 (5 bases each). There are 13 residues in the CDR3. V shed 0 bases and J shed 12 bases, with 12 bases lying between them. CDR1 is ENHRY and CDR2 is SYGVKD in the germline V gene. CDR3 region: CAISESRDRGQFF. In nucleotides, the CDR3 is TGTGCCATCAGTGAGTCTCGGGATAGGGGGCAGTTCTTC.

The chain recombines TRBV3-1 with TRBJ2-2; no definite D call. V was clipped by 3 bases and J by 1 base, with 12 bases between them. The germline CDR1 and CDR2 sequences are LGHDT and YNNKEL (reference sequence). The CDR3 has 16 amino acids. As DNA, the CDR3 is TGTGCCAGCAGCCAGGTCGAGACCGTGAACACCGGGGAGCTGTTTTTT. Its translation: CASSQVETVNTGELFF.

The chain combines TRBV29-1 with TRBJ2-5; 14 bases are shared with TRBD2. The CDR3 runs 14 residues. The V and J ends lost 4 bases and 5 bases, in that order; junction bases with no gene match: 3. Looked up from germline, CDR1 is SQVTM and CDR2 is ANQGSEA. This CDR3 is CSVAGLAGDETQYF. In DNA form, the CDR3 reads TGCAGCGTTGCGGGACTAGCGGGGGATGAGACCCAGTACTTC.

This clonotype appeared many times. The CDR3 nucleotides read TGTGCCAGCAGTTGGGACAACGTGAACACTGAAGCTTTCTTT. It specifies CASSWDNVNTEAFF. The genes are TRBV7-2 and TRBJ1-1, with D possibly matching TRBD1 (6 bases). The germline V gene has CDR1 SGHTA and CDR2 FQGNSA. The CDR3 covers 14 residues. V was cut by 6 bases and J by 0 bases, with 11 bases left in between.

This clonotype was found many times. J is TRBJ1-6 and V is TRBV2; maybe TRBD1 (6 bases). Germline-derived CDR1 and CDR2 are SNHLY and FYNNEI. Trimming removed 6 bases at V and 8 bases at J, with 14 bases between. CDR3 length: 14 amino acids. The CDR3 DNA reads as TGTGCCAGCAGCCTGTCCGGGACATATTCACCCCTCCACTTT. This gives the protein CASSLSGTYSPLHF.

As to this clonotype: Mismatch with germline at one junction end may stem from a read error. The chain carries TRBV7-6 and TRBJ1-6; tentatively, D is TRBD1 (6 bases). CDR1 SGHVS and CDR2 FNYEAQ come from the germline V gene. The CDR3 is made up of 15 amino acids. CDR3 residues: CASSSAKGVDSPLHF. CDR3 DNA sequence: TGTGCCAGCAGCTCAGCGAAGGGGGTAGATTCGCCCCTCCACTTT.

On this clonotype itself: The junction differs from germline at one of its ends, possibly a read error. The rearrangement joins TRBV5-1 to TRBJ1-1; a possible D gene is TRBD1 (6 bases). This CDR3 region has 14 residues. CDR1 is SGHRS and CDR2 is YFSETQ in the germline V gene. This CDR3 is CASSARGFNSEASF. CDR3 bases: TGCGCCAGCAGCGCCAGGGGCTTTAATTCTGAAGCTTCCTTT.

The V and J genes are TRBV25-1 and TRBJ2-5; TRBD1 might be the D (6 bases). V was cut by 5 bases and J by 7 bases, with 14 bases left in between. The CDR3 has 13 residues. CDR1 is MGHDK and CDR2 is SYGVNS in the germline V gene. CDR3 loop: CASSNGQMGTQYF. In DNA form, the CDR3 reads TGTGCCAGCAGTAACGGACAGATGGGGACCCAGTACTTC.

The chain has TRBV24-1 and TRBJ2-1; D uncertain. The CDR3 contains 16 residues. V was shortened by 1 base and J by 4 bases, with 13 bases between the two germline ends. CDR1 KGHDR and CDR2 SFDVKD come from the germline V gene. Here the CDR3 DNA reads TGTGCCACCAGTGATTTCTCGGGCGCGAGGTACAATGAGCAGTTCTTC. It is translated as CATSDFSGARYNEQFF.

This clonotype was found a few times. The chain joins TRBV19 to TRBJ1-4; D is perhaps TRBD1 (5 bases). The CDR3 is made up of 14 amino acids. Germline V gives CDR1 LNHDA, CDR2 SQIVND (reference sequence). V was shortened by 5 bases and J by 5 bases, with 12 bases between the two germline ends. CDR3 residues: CASSVRQRNEKLFF. CDR3 sequence (DNA): TGTGCCAGTAGTGTCCGACAGCGGAATGAAAAACTGTTTTTT.

There are a few counts of this clonotype. The CDR3 loop reads CAPVGQGNQPQHF. The CDR3 bases are TGTGCCCCAGTGGGACAGGGAAATCAGCCCCAGCATTTT. The rearrangement uses TRBV30 and TRBJ1-5; 9 bases line up with TRBD1. CDR3 length equals 13 residues. Looked up from germline, CDR1 is GTSNPN and CDR2 is SVGIG (reference sequence). V trimming: 8 bases; J trimming: 4 bases; junction bases outside the gene matches: 6. The full variable domain, rest sourced from reference TRBV30 and TRBJ1-5, is SQTIHQWPATLVQPVGSPLSLECTVEGTSNPNLYWYRQAAGRGLQLLFYSVGIGQISSEVPQNLSASRPQDRQFILSSKKLLLSDSGFYLCAPVGQGNQPQHFGDGTRLSIL.

This clonotype was observed at least ten times. This chain connects TRBV6-1 to TRBJ1-3, with D maybe TRBD1 (5 bases). The CDR3 has 15 amino acids. V lost 2 bases and J 4 bases, leaving 12 bases between the germline ends. Germline CDR1 reads MNHNS; CDR2 reads SASEGT. In DNA, the CDR3 is TGTGCCAGCAGTGAACTCCAGGGAGCCGGAAACACCATATATTTT. Translation gives CASSELQGAGNTIYF.

This clonotype was seen repeatedly, ten times or more. This chain connects TRBV2 to TRBJ2-7, with 8 bases fitting TRBD1. The CDR3 runs to 16 residues. Germline V lookup: CDR1 SNHLY, CDR2 FYNNEI. V trimming: 6 bases; J trimming: 0 bases; junction bases outside the gene matches: 10. CDR3 loop: CASRGRGLKSSYEQYF. The CDR3 DNA follows: TGTGCCAGCAGAGGCAGGGGGCTGAAAAGCTCCTACGAGCAGTACTTC.

The genes are TRBV9 and TRBJ2-3; D is unresolved. This CDR3 has 11 amino acids. Trimming cost V 0 bases and J 10 bases, with 6 bases left between them. The germline V gene encodes CDR1 SGDLS and CDR2 YYNGEE. For the CDR3, the DNA is TGTGCCAGCAGCGTAGCAGGACCGCAGTATTTT. It yields the protein CASSVAGPQYF.

The chain joins TRBV29-1 to TRBJ2-7, with D perhaps being TRBD1 or TRBD2 (6 bases each). Germline V CDR1 and CDR2: SQVTM, ANQGSEA. This CDR3 is built from 13 residues. V was trimmed by 8 bases and J by 7 bases, leaving 21 bases between them. The CDR3 DNA reads as TGCAGCTTCTCGGAGGGGGATCCCGGGGAGCAGTACTTC. This gives the protein CSFSEGDPGEQYF.

The gene calls are TRBV12-5 and TRBJ2-1; D remains ambiguous. V gave up 7 bases and J gave up 1 base, with 14 bases separating them. This CDR3 comprises 15 residues. The germline V gene encodes CDR1 LGHNT and CDR2 FRNRAP. The CDR3 reads CASDPRPNSYNEQFF. The CDR3 nucleotides read TGTGCTAGTGATCCGAGACCGAATTCCTACAATGAGCAGTTCTTC.

The chain is built from TRBV6-1 and TRBJ1-2; no firm D call. From germline, CDR1 is MNHNS and CDR2 SASEGT. V shed 6 bases and J shed 6 bases, with 8 bases lying between them. This CDR3 spans 11 amino acids. The CDR3: CASSNLNGYTF. DNA for the CDR3: TGTGCCAGCAGCAATCTGAATGGCTACACCTTC.

A few counts support this clonotype. The CDR3 here is CASSERTSSNYGYTF. Here the CDR3 DNA reads TGTGCCAGCTCAGAACGGACCTCATCTAACTATGGCTACACCTTC. J is TRBJ1-2 and V is TRBV18; unclear D gene. The CDR3 runs to 15 residues. The germline V gene has CDR1 KGHSH and CDR2 LQKENI. Trimming left V 5 bases short and J 0 bases short, with 13 bases between.